Here is one TCR beta chain with its context. The antigen is unknown. Method: immunoSEQ multiplex PCR; TCRdb's copy keeps in-frame clones and lacks some. Seen here are under 95,000 clones, about nine tenths observed once, and the top ten hold over 1.3%. The sample originates from a study of T cell responses to AZD1222 COVID-19 vaccine. Study results and caveats: CD4 TCRs associated with vaccination spanned spike, dominating at 160-218 and 743-854. It was only 6 or 7 AZD1222 recipients who were seropositive at baseline. Donor demographics were predominantly white British with a female majority; clonal diversity may be underestimated.

The CDR3 has 14 amino acids. This sequence originates from an adult who received the AZD1222 COVID-19 vaccine. The specimen comprised peripheral blood, sampled 28 days after the second AZD1222 dose. The chain is built from TRBV21-1 and TRBJ1-5; the table's TRBD1 call for D was not verified on the DNA. TRBV21-1 has pseudogene status. CDR3 sequence reads: CASRQRYSNQPQHF. The CDR3 DNA reads as TGTGCCAGTCGACAACGATATAGCAATCAGCCCCAGCATTTT.